Described below is a single TCR beta chain sequence and its context. The sample is drawn from a study of cytomegalovirus exposure and HLA in healthy donors. The PCR used 60 Vbeta and 13 Jbeta primers. Repertoires were generated with immunoSEQ multiplex PCR, while TCRdb's copy carries only in-frame clones and drops some. This repertoire shows around 140,000 clones, 82% found once; its top ten account for around 3%. Germline loops: CDR1 LGHNA, CDR2 YNFKEQ. V was clipped by 0 bases and J by 1 base; unmatched bases: 6. The CDR3 sequence is 17 residues long. This TCR was sampled from a young man in good health and CMV-seropositive. Sample: PBMCs. The chain couples TRBV4-2 to TRBJ1-5; TRBD1 aligns across 7 bases. CDR3 sequence: CASSQDLEGQSNQPQHF. The CDR3 DNA is TGTGCCAGCAGCCAAGATTTGGAGGGACAGAGCAATCAGCCCCAGCATTTT.